These 9 T cell receptor beta chains were sequenced from one sample in a study of shared clonotypes between healthy human individuals. Clones were read by immunoSEQ multiplex PCR, and TCRdb kept only the in-frame ones, dropping some. The sample holds around 690,000 clones, about 90% seen once. Sequenced sample: memory CD8+ T cells from PBMCs. The sample's subset: CD45RO+ cells pooled with CCR7-negative TemRA cells. These receptors were collected from a man between 18 and 35 years old in good health. Some clones in this sample may be carry-over from other donors' samples.

The chain joins TRBV5-1 to TRBJ2-1, with D hard to call. CDR1 is SGHRS, CDR2 YFSETQ, per germline. The CDR3 has 15 amino acids. V lost 2 bases to trimming and J lost 0 bases, with 9 bases between them. CDR3 sequence (DNA): TGCGCCAGCAGCTTTGACTGGAGCTCCTACAATGAGCAGTTCTTC. Protein sequence: CASSFDWSSYNEQFF.

V is TRBV7-8 and J is TRBJ2-4; 12 positions match TRBD1. J was trimmed by 2 bases and V by 7 bases; bases with no gene match: 12. The CDR3 sequence is 18 residues long. Germline V gene lookup returns CDR1 SGHVS and CDR2 FQNEAQ. The CDR3 region is CASKTGTGGVGTKNIQYF. CDR3 nucleotide sequence: TGTGCCAGCAAAACCGGGACAGGGGGCGTCGGAACCAAAAACATTCAGTACTTC.

CDR3: CASSDKPGTSGRYEQYF. CDR3 nucleotide sequence: TGTGCCAGCAGTGATAAACCAGGGACTAGCGGGAGGTACGAGCAGTACTTC. V is TRBV25-1 and J is TRBJ2-7; 15 bases align to TRBD2. The CDR3 consists of 17 residues. V shed 3 bases and J 4 bases; nucleotides not matched to a gene: 7. CDR1 and CDR2 from the germline V gene are MGHDK and SYGVNS.

The rearrangement joins TRBV7-4 to TRBJ2-7; tentatively, D is TRBD1 (6 bases). Trimming removed 3 bases at V and 3 bases at J, with 15 bases between. Germline V gene data show CDR1 as SGHVT and CDR2 as SQSDAQ. CDR3 length equals 15 residues. CDR3 protein: CASSFGVGAGYEQYF. For the CDR3, the DNA is TGTGCCAGCAGCTTTGGGGTGGGGGCCGGCTACGAGCAGTACTTC.

The gene calls are TRBV6-1 and TRBJ2-7; TRBD1 agrees at 8 bases. The length of the CDR3 is 14 residues. Trimming cost V 2 bases and J 3 bases; bases outside gene matches: 3. Germline CDR1 is MNHNS and CDR2 is SASEGT. CDR3 amino acids: CASSEQGAHYEQYF. CDR3 sequence (DNA): TGTGCCAGCAGTGAACAGGGGGCACACTACGAGCAGTACTTC.

The chain recombines TRBV14 with TRBJ2-7; TRBD1 matches 10 bases. The CDR3 length is 15 residues. J lost 5 bases, V lost 4 bases, and 8 bases had no gene match. Germline-derived CDR1 and CDR2 are SGHDN and FVKESK. This CDR3 is CASSRPGQGNDEQYF. The CDR3 region has the DNA TGTGCCAGCAGCCGTCCGGGACAGGGGAACGACGAGCAGTACTTC.

The chain recombines TRBV29-1 with TRBJ1-1; 9 nucleotides agree with TRBD1. After removal of 7 bases from V and 1 base from J, the junction contained 7 bases not matched to a gene. The CDR3 length is 14 residues. In germline, CDR1 is SQVTM, CDR2 ANQGSEA. The CDR3 DNA reads TGCAGCGCGTCTCCGGGACAGGGGAACACTGAAGCTTTCTTT. It codes for CSASPGQGNTEAFF.

This chain joins TRBV6-5 and TRBJ2-7; a weak D match, TRBD2 (6 bases). Germline CDR1 reads MNHEY; CDR2 reads SVGAGI. The CDR3 is 14 residues long. V was pared by 2 bases and J by 0 bases, with 8 bases between. CDR3 region: CASSYGGPSYEQYF. The DNA of the CDR3 is TGTGCCAGCAGTTACGGAGGGCCCTCCTACGAGCAGTACTTC.

V and J are TRBV9 and TRBJ2-2; 7 bases agree with TRBD1. CDR1 SGDLS and CDR2 YYNGEE come from the germline V gene. The V gene end was trimmed by 3 bases and the J gene end by 6 bases; junction bases not matched to a gene: 5. The length of the CDR3 is 14 residues. CDR3 DNA: TGTGCCAGCAGCGACAGGGGAGCGGCCGGGGAGCTGTTTTTT. It translates to CASSDRGAAGELFF.